The 11 T cell receptor beta chains listed next were all sequenced from one sample in a study of glioma-infiltrating T cells. Using RNA template, CDR3s of TCR alpha and beta were amplified with iRepertoire arm-PCR. TCRdb ran MiXCR on the multiplex PCR reads and lists one entry per CDR3 protein. The sample lists more than 350,000 distinct CDR3 sequences, approximately 42% occurring once. Specimen: glioma tissue, nonneoplastic brain tissue, or PBMCs (not recorded which). The receptor source for this set is a human donor with low-grade glioma or glioblastoma, undergoing nonglioma brain surgery, or in good health (not recorded which).

The chain joins TRBV20-1 to TRBJ1-3; D remains unclear. This CDR3 region has 12 residues. The V gene lost 3 bases and the J gene lost 2 bases, with 5 bases spanning the gap. Germline assignment: CDR1 DFQATT and CDR2 SNEGSKA (reference sequence). The CDR3 DNA follows: TGCAGTGCTAGGGGCCCTGGAAACACCATATATTTT. Its translation: CSARGPGNTIYF.

To note about this clonotype: A single base separates this from a much larger clone, so it may be a read error. The V gene is TRBV28, the J gene TRBJ1-2; the D is unclear. Germline values: CDR1 MDHEN, CDR2 SYDVKM. The CDR3 covers 14 residues. The V end lost 7 bases, the J end lost 0 bases, and 12 bases lay between the germline ends. As DNA, the CDR3 is TGTGCCAGCAATACATTATATACTAACTATGGCTACACCTTC. It translates to CASNTLYTNYGYTF.

In DNA, the CDR3 is TGCAGCGATGTTGACGGGGAATGGAACATTCAGTACTTC. Its translation is CSDVDGEWNIQYF. The genes are TRBV29-1 and TRBJ2-4; D may be TRBD2 (5 bases). The CDR3 consists of 13 residues. Germline V gene sequence: CDR1 SQVTM, CDR2 ANQGSEA. Trimming shortened V by 7 bases and J by 7 bases, and 17 bases separated the two germline ends.

V usage is TRBV6-2 or TRBV6-3 and J usage is TRBJ2-7; 8 nucleotides match TRBD2. Germline V gives CDR1 MNHEY, CDR2 SVGEGT. This CDR3 has 16 amino acids. The ends lost 8 bases at V and 3 bases at J; junction bases unmatched: 15. The CDR3 DNA reads as TGTGCCAGCGGGCCCGGATGGCTAGCGGGTTTCTACGAGCAGTACTTC. Amino acid sequence: CASGPGWLAGFYEQYF.

The chain uses TRBV13 and TRBJ2-4, with TRBD1 matching over 9 bases. The V gene end was trimmed by 0 bases and the J gene end by 6 bases; junction bases not matched to a gene: 0. This CDR3 contains 14 residues. Germline lookup yields CDR1 PRHDT and CDR2 FYEKMQ (reference sequence). This CDR3 reads CASSLGTGGNIQYF. In DNA, the CDR3 is TGTGCCAGCAGCTTAGGGACAGGGGGAAACATTCAGTACTTC.

A single count supports this clonotype. With a much larger clone just one base away, this may be a read error. The chain uses TRBV20-1 and TRBJ2-3; 8 positions match TRBD1. Germline trimming cut 5 bases from V and 5 bases from J; bases unmatched to any gene: 12. This CDR3 comprises 15 residues. The germline gives CDR1 DFQATT, CDR2 SNEGSKA (reference sequence). CDR3 in DNA: TGCAGTGCTGGTAGGGCCGGGACAGGAAGAGATACGCAGTATTTT. As protein: CSAGRAGTGRDTQYF.

This clonotype was counted many times. The chain couples TRBV6-1 to TRBJ2-2, with D possibly matching TRBD1 (6 bases). CDR1 is MNHNS, CDR2 SASEGT, per germline. Trimming shortened V by 6 bases and J by 5 bases, and 16 bases separated the two germline ends. The length of the CDR3 is 15 residues. This CDR3 is CASRLIQRGTGELFF. As DNA, the CDR3 is TGTGCCAGCAGACTCATCCAAAGGGGGACCGGGGAGCTGTTTTTT.

In its sample, this clonotype was seen a few times. The chain carries TRBV28 and TRBJ2-5, with 7 bases lining up with TRBD1. Germline V gene sequence: CDR1 MDHEN, CDR2 SYDVKM. V lost 5 bases to trimming and J lost 0 bases; unmatched junction nucleotides: 9. The CDR3 spans 16 residues. The CDR3 spells CASSPHRGTNQETQYF. CDR3 sequence (DNA): TGTGCCAGCAGTCCTCACAGGGGAACCAACCAAGAGACCCAGTACTTC.

Points on this clonotype: This may be a read error: a much more frequent sequence differs by one nucleotide. The V and J genes are TRBV28 and TRBJ2-5, with D perhaps matching TRBD2 (6 bases). CDR3 length: 13 amino acids. Germline V gene sequence: CDR1 MDHEN, CDR2 SYDVKM. The CDR3 here is CASSFRRGETLYF. DNA of the CDR3: TGTGCCAGCAGTTTTAGGAGGGGTGAGACCCTGTACTTC.

Notes on this clonotype: The CDR3 carries no conserved terminal phenylalanine or tryptophan, so it likely arises from a read error. The DNA is omitted, as the CDR3 cannot be located on it reliably, and the CDR3 follows TCRdb's listing. This chain joins TRBV4-1 and TRBJ2-7; the table's D call, TRBD1, was not checked against the DNA. Germline loops: CDR1 MGHRA, CDR2 YSYEKL. Counting both end residues, the CDR3 totals 14 amino acids. The CDR3 here is CASSQEEARAIRYS.

This clonotype occurred many times. The CDR3 bases are TGTGCCAGCAAACCCCGGCAGAATAATGAAAAACTGTTTTTT. Translating it yields CASKPRQNNEKLFF. This chain links TRBV28 with TRBJ1-4; D is ambiguous. V was shortened by 7 bases and J by 4 bases, with 13 bases between the two germline ends. This CDR3 is 14 amino acids long. The V gene's germline CDR1 is MDHEN and CDR2 SYDVKM.